A selection of T cell receptor beta chains follows, all from one sample in a study of beta chain features in type 1 diabetes. The data were produced by immunoSEQ multiplex PCR, yet TCRdb's version contains in-frame clones alone and is incomplete. The sample holds roughly 330,000 clones, 9.5% to 11% seen once. Sequenced material: naive CD4+ T cells from blood. The receptors here all came from a woman aged 30 to 39 in good health. Each CDR3 is given with its conserved first and last residue. D genes are given only for firm matches. Rows give clone size only sometimes, using once, few, many, or a class for an expanded clone.

D gene: NA; clone size: NA; J gene: TRBJ2-2; CDR3 length: 16; V gene: TRBV7-2; CDR3 DNA: TGTGCCAGCAGCTTAGGTTTACAGGGGAACACCGGGGAGCTGTTTTTT; CDR3 protein: CASSLGLQGNTGELFF
D gene: NA; clone size: NA; J gene: TRBJ2-3; CDR3 length: 13; V gene: TRBV30; CDR3 DNA: TGTGCCTGGAGTTTATCTAGCACAGATACGCAGTATTTT; CDR3 protein: CAWSLSSTDTQYF
D gene: TRBD2; clone size: once; J gene: TRBJ2-1; CDR3 length: 17; V gene: TRBV14; CDR3 DNA: TGTGCCAGCAGCCAACGCGGACTAGCGGGATGGTACAATGAGCAGTTCTTC; CDR3 protein: CASSQRGLAGWYNEQFF
D gene: TRBD1; clone size: NA; J gene: TRBJ2-6; CDR3 length: 17; V gene: TRBV15; CDR3 DNA: TGTGCCACCAGCGGCGGACAGGGAAGCTCTGGGGCCAACGTCCTGACTTTC; CDR3 protein: CATSGGQGSSGANVLTF
D gene: NA; clone size: NA; J gene: TRBJ2-7; CDR3 length: 14; V gene: TRBV28; CDR3 DNA: TGTGCCAGTTGTGGCGGGACCTTTGGGGACGAGCAGTACTTC; CDR3 protein: CASCGGTFGDEQYF
D gene: NA; clone size: few; J gene: TRBJ2-6; CDR3 length: 19; V gene: TRBV19; CDR3 DNA: TGTGCCAGTAGTATGTTCCAGGGGCGTCGATTCTCTGGGGCCAACGTCCTGACTTTC; CDR3 protein: CASSMFQGRRFSGANVLTF
D gene: TRBD1; clone size: NA; J gene: TRBJ2-3; CDR3 length: 15; V gene: TRBV5-4; CDR3 DNA: TGTGCCAGCAGCTTGGCCGGGACAGACACAGATACGCAGTATTTT; CDR3 protein: CASSLAGTDTDTQYF
D gene: TRBD1; clone size: few; J gene: TRBJ1-2; CDR3 length: 10; V gene: TRBV27; CDR3 DNA: TGTGCCAGCCCGGGACAGGGCTACACCTTC; CDR3 protein: CASPGQGYTF
D gene: NA; clone size: NA; J gene: TRBJ2-7; CDR3 length: 12; V gene: TRBV29-1; CDR3 DNA: TGCAGCGTCCATAGGTTGGCTAGGGAGCAGTACTTC; CDR3 protein: CSVHRLAREQYF
D gene: TRBD2; clone size: NA; J gene: TRBJ2-3; CDR3 length: 17; V gene: TRBV2; CDR3 DNA: TGTGCCAGCACCCACCGTGCTGTAGCGGGAGTGACAGATACGCAGTATTTT; CDR3 protein: CASTHRAVAGVTDTQYF
D gene: TRBD1; clone size: NA; J gene: TRBJ2-2; CDR3 length: 15; V gene: TRBV6-5; CDR3 DNA: TGTGCCAGCAGAGGGACAGGGGTTTACACCGGGGAGCTGTTTTTT; CDR3 protein: CASRGTGVYTGELFF
D gene: NA; clone size: few; J gene: TRBJ2-7; CDR3 length: 14; V gene: TRBV19; CDR3 DNA: TGTGCCAGTAGTATAGCGGGAGCGAGATACGAGCAGTACTTC; CDR3 protein: CASSIAGARYEQYF
D gene: TRBD2; clone size: NA; J gene: TRBJ2-7; CDR3 length: 13; V gene: TRBV30; CDR3 DNA: TGTGCCTGGAGTCAGAGGGAGGGTGGGGAGCAGTACTTC; CDR3 protein: CAWSQREGGEQYF
D gene: NA; clone size: NA; J gene: TRBJ2-5; CDR3 length: 14; V gene: TRBV14; CDR3 DNA: TGTGCCAGCAGCCACCGAGCGGCCCAAGAGACCCAGTACTTC; CDR3 protein: CASSHRAAQETQYF